Presented here are 30 T cell receptor beta chains from one specimen sequenced in a study of blood T cell repertoires in COVID-19 (TCRdb year 2020). The library was produced with the immunoSEQ multiplex PCR assay. TCRdb stores this immuneACCESS table with in-frame sequences only. Part of the clones is absent; in the studies checked, under half of the shortfall reflects unresolved V genes, and no reason is known for the rest. This sample is represented by tens of thousands of clones; 70% to 85% of them were singletons. 11% to 15% of the sample is held by the ten biggest clonotypes. Sequencing was done on a sample of peripheral blood. These receptors all stem from a human donor in a cohort sampled during active COVID-19.

The rearrangement joins TRBV2 to TRBJ2-7; 9 nucleotides match TRBD2. J lost 0 bases, V lost 7 bases, and 4 bases had no gene match. Germline-derived CDR1 and CDR2 are SNHLY and FYNNEI. The CDR3 consists of 14 residues. The CDR3, as DNA: TGTGCCAGCAAACGAGCGGGGGGCTCCTACGAGCAGTACTTC. Translation: CASKRAGGSYEQYF.

The chain uses TRBV5-6 and TRBJ1-3; TRBD1 agrees at 10 bases. The CDR3 totals 15 residues. With 3 bases clipped from V and 2 bases from J, the junction kept 2 bases outside the gene matches. Germline-derived CDR1 and CDR2 are SGHDT and YYEEEE. The CDR3 bases are TGTGCCAGCAGCTGGGGACAGGGGCCTGGAAACACCATATATTTT. Translated: CASSWGQGPGNTIYF.

The rearrangement links TRBV19 to TRBJ1-5; D unresolved. Trimming stripped 3 bases from V and 2 bases from J, with 2 bases between. The length of the CDR3 is 12 residues. Per germline, CDR1 LNHDA and CDR2 SQIVND (reference sequence). CDR3 sequence (DNA): TGTGCCAGTAGTATCGGCAATCAGCCCCAGCATTTT. Its translation: CASSIGNQPQHF.

The chain couples TRBV27 to TRBJ1-5, with 7 positions matching TRBD1. Germline-derived CDR1 and CDR2 are MNHEY and SMNVEV (reference sequence). The V gene end was trimmed by 9 bases and the J gene end by 7 bases; junction bases not matched to a gene: 9. The CDR3 covers 13 residues. The CDR3 bases are TGTGCCAGTGGAGGGGGCGGAGGGCAGCCCCAGCATTTT. Encoded protein: CASGGGGGQPQHF.

The chain is built from TRBV10-3 and TRBJ1-5; a weak D match, TRBD1 (6 bases). Germline V gene data show CDR1 as ENHRY and CDR2 as SYGVKD. The CDR3 loop spans 14 amino acids. V was trimmed by 3 bases and J by 9 bases, leaving 15 bases between them. For the CDR3, the DNA is TGTGCCATCAGTGACGGGGGGGCCCTGGGGCCCCAGCATTTT. It specifies CAISDGGALGPQHF.

This chain joins TRBV19 and TRBJ1-1; 10 bases match TRBD1. The CDR3 contains 14 residues. Looked up from germline, CDR1 is LNHDA and CDR2 is SQIVND (reference sequence). V gave up 5 bases and J gave up 5 bases; unmatched junction bases: 5. CDR3 bases: TGTGCCAGTAGTTTCCGGACAGGGGGGACTGAAGCTTTCTTT. Amino acid sequence: CASSFRTGGTEAFF.

In this sample, this clone turned up once. The gene calls are TRBV7-9 and TRBJ2-6; the D is unclear. V lost 3 bases to trimming and J lost 5 bases, with 17 bases between them. The CDR3 covers 17 residues. Germline lookup yields CDR1 SEHNR and CDR2 FQNEAQ (reference sequence). The CDR3 region is CASSFPQSPARANVLTF. In nucleotides, the CDR3 is TGTGCCAGCAGCTTTCCCCAAAGCCCCGCAAGGGCCAACGTCCTGACTTTC.

The sample holds one count of this clone. The V and J genes are TRBV27 and TRBJ1-1; D call uncertain. Per the germline V gene, CDR1 is MNHEY and CDR2 is SMNVEV (reference sequence). V was cut by 3 bases and J by 1 base, with 9 bases left in between. This CDR3 comprises 14 residues. For the CDR3, the DNA is TGTGCCAGCAGTTTTGGCCTTCGGAACACTGAAGCTTTCTTT. Translating gives CASSFGLRNTEAFF.

The chain couples TRBV28 to TRBJ2-7; D is possibly TRBD2 (5 bases). The CDR3 extends over 15 amino acids. Germline V CDR1 and CDR2: MDHEN, SYDVKM. V gave up 6 bases and J gave up 0 bases, with 15 bases separating them. CDR3 DNA: TGTGCCAGCAGCCGGAAACTGGGGAGCTCCTACGAGCAGTACTTC. It yields the protein CASSRKLGSSYEQYF.

The J gene is TRBJ2-2, the V gene TRBV18, with 13 bases that match TRBD2. This CDR3 spans 17 amino acids. Germline lookup yields CDR1 KGHSH and CDR2 LQKENI. Trimming removed 2 bases from V and 7 bases from J; junction bases left unmatched: 7. The CDR3 bases are TGTGCCAGCTCACCAAGGACTAGCGGGAGTGGTGACGGGGAGCTGTTTTTT. Translation gives CASSPRTSGSGDGELFF. Complete variable domain (other parts from reference TRBV18 and TRBJ2-2): NAGVMQNPRHLVRRRGQEARLRCSPMKGHSHVYWYRQLPEEGLKFMVYLQKENIIDESGMPKERFSAEFPKEGPSILRIQQVVRGDSAAYFCASSPRTSGSGDGELFFGEGSRLTVL.

V gene TRBV5-4 combines with J gene TRBJ1-1, with 7 positions matching TRBD1. V lost 5 bases and J lost 1; bases outside the gene matches: 5. CDR1 is SGHNT, CDR2 YYREEE, per germline (reference sequence). The CDR3 spans 14 residues. In DNA, the CDR3 is TGTGCCAGCAGTCCGACAGGGCCGAACACTGAAGCTTTCTTT. This translates into CASSPTGPNTEAFF.

The J gene is TRBJ1-2, the V gene TRBV18, with 7 bases aligning to TRBD1. CDR1 is KGHSH, CDR2 LQKENI, per germline. CDR3 length: 15 amino acids. J lost 2 bases, V lost 4 bases, and 7 bases had no gene match. The CDR3, as DNA: TGTGCCAGCTCACAAGAGGGCAGGGGGAACTATGGCTACACCTTC. Translated, it gives CASSQEGRGNYGYTF.

For the CDR3, the DNA is TGCAGCGTTGCTGGCAGGGGGCTCGAAGAGACCCAGTACTTC. This codes for CSVAGRGLEETQYF. The chain recombines TRBV29-1 with TRBJ2-5, with 8 bases fitting TRBD1. This CDR3 is 14 amino acids long. The V segment lost 4 bases and the J segment 3 bases; nucleotides outside the gene matches: 7. In germline, CDR1 is SQVTM, CDR2 ANQGSEA.

This chain joins TRBV6-6 and TRBJ1-1; 7 bases match TRBD1. V lost 0 bases and J lost 1; bases outside the gene matches: 2. This CDR3 spans 15 amino acids. CDR1 and CDR2 from the germline V gene are MNHNY and SVGAGI (reference sequence). Here the CDR3 reads CASSYSGQENTEAFF. The CDR3 region has the DNA TGTGCCAGCAGTTACTCCGGACAGGAGAACACTGAAGCTTTCTTT.

The chain links TRBV4-3 to TRBJ2-7; 8 bases match TRBD2. Germline trimming cut 1 base from V and 0 bases from J; bases unmatched to any gene: 8. Germline CDR1 and CDR2: LGHNA and YSLEER. The length of the CDR3 is 17 residues. The CDR3 spells CASSQVLSGGGSYEQYF. CDR3 DNA sequence: TGCGCCAGCAGCCAAGTGCTTTCGGGGGGGGGCTCCTACGAGCAGTACTTC.

This chain connects TRBV5-1 to TRBJ1-5, with D unresolved. Germline lookup yields CDR1 SGHRS and CDR2 YFSETQ. Trimming left V 0 bases short and J 1 base short, with 5 bases between. The CDR3 length is 14 residues. The CDR3 sequence: CASSLDRSNQPQHF. The CDR3 bases are TGCGCCAGCAGCTTGGACAGAAGCAATCAGCCCCAGCATTTT.

The J gene is TRBJ2-3, the V gene TRBV30, with D perhaps matching TRBD1 (6 bases). With 0 bases removed from V and 5 bases from J, the gap between germline ends came to 6 bases. The CDR3 is 12 amino acids. Germline CDR1 reads GTSNPN; CDR2 reads SVGIG (reference sequence). CDR3 residues: CAWSVQGDTQYF. Here the CDR3 DNA reads TGTGCCTGGAGTGTACAGGGAGATACGCAGTATTTT.

The CDR3 sequence: CASSRGGRGATDTQYF. In nucleotides, the CDR3 is TGTGCCAGCAGTAGGGGCGGGAGGGGGGCCACAGATACGCAGTATTTT. V is TRBV11-3 and J is TRBJ2-3, with 9 bases fitting TRBD2. Germline values: CDR1 SGHNT, CDR2 YENEEA. V shed 6 bases, J shed 2 bases, and the junction held 9 bases outside the gene matches. The length of the CDR3 is 16 residues.

The CDR3 sequence is CASREKGTEAFF. The CDR3 nucleotides are TGTGCCAGCAGGGAAAAGGGGACTGAAGCTTTCTTT. V is TRBV28 and J is TRBJ1-1; D possibly corresponds to TRBD1 (5 bases). The CDR3 is made up of 12 amino acids. CDR1 is MDHEN, CDR2 SYDVKM, per germline. V gave up 6 bases and J gave up 5 bases, with 10 bases separating them.

This chain links TRBV11-2 with TRBJ2-7; weak D call: TRBD2 (5 bases). The CDR3 length is 15 residues. Deletions cut 1 base from V and 1 base from J, with 11 bases between. Germline V gene data show CDR1 as SGHAT and CDR2 as FQNNGV. CDR3 region: CASSLGRTRSYEQYF. The DNA for the CDR3 is TGTGCCAGCAGCTTAGGCCGTACTAGGTCCTACGAGCAGTACTTC.

This clone was observed once. The chain links TRBV4-2 to TRBJ2-1; the match to TRBD2 covers 15 bases. V gave up 1 base and J gave up 0 bases; unmatched junction bases: 10. The CDR3 length is 21 residues. The V gene's germline CDR1 is LGHNA and CDR2 YNFKEQ. DNA of the CDR3: TGTGCCAGCAGCCAAGTCCTGGGACTAGCGGGGGGCCGGAGCTCCTACAATGAGCAGTTCTTC. The encoded protein is CASSQVLGLAGGRSSYNEQFF.

This clone was observed a few times. The chain combines TRBV4-3 with TRBJ2-1; 9 bases align to TRBD2. Germline CDR1 and CDR2: LGHNA and YSLEER. There are 16 residues in the CDR3. V gave up 1 base and J gave up 5 bases; unmatched junction bases: 6. CDR3 sequence reads: CASSQALSGGNNEQFF. Here the CDR3 DNA reads TGCGCCAGCAGCCAAGCCCTTAGCGGGGGAAACAATGAGCAGTTCTTC.

The rearrangement joins TRBV14 to TRBJ1-3; D may be TRBD1 (5 bases). The V end was cut by 0 bases, the J end by 2 bases, with 8 bases between. This CDR3 contains 15 residues. Germline assignment: CDR1 SGHDN and CDR2 FVKESK. CDR3 sequence (DNA): TGTGCCAGCAGCCAAGACGCAGGGACTGGAAACACCATATATTTT. It yields the protein CASSQDAGTGNTIYF.

The chain recombines TRBV4-1 with TRBJ2-3; TRBD2 aligns across 12 bases. V shed 1 base and J 2 bases; nucleotides not matched to a gene: 4. There are 17 residues in the CDR3. Germline CDR1 reads MGHRA; CDR2 reads YSYEKL. The CDR3 is CASSQVPSGGATDTQYF. In DNA form, the CDR3 reads TGCGCCAGCAGCCAAGTTCCTAGCGGGGGGGCCACAGATACGCAGTATTTT.

The CDR3 DNA reads TGTGCCAGCAGCTTAGGATCCCCCTGGGCGGGGGGACAAGAGACCCAGTACTTC. This sequence encodes CASSLGSPWAGGQETQYF. The chain carries TRBV7-6 and TRBJ2-5, with TRBD2 matching 8 bases. The V segment lost 1 base and the J segment 2 bases; nucleotides outside the gene matches: 12. Germline loops: CDR1 SGHVS, CDR2 FNYEAQ. The CDR3 contains 18 residues.

This clone occurred once. V usage is TRBV27 and J usage is TRBJ2-5; 11 bases align to TRBD2. This CDR3 has 18 residues. V gave up 6 bases and J gave up 0 bases; unmatched junction bases: 12. Germline lookup yields CDR1 MNHEY and CDR2 SMNVEV (reference sequence). This chain's CDR3 is CASSPSGGPTEYQETQYF. CDR3 nucleotides: TGTGCCAGCAGCCCTAGCGGGGGGCCAACCGAGTACCAAGAGACCCAGTACTTC.

The chain is built from TRBV2 and TRBJ2-4, with D perhaps TRBD1 (6 bases). The CDR3 spans 16 residues. Deletions cut 6 bases from V and 2 bases from J, with 17 bases between. Germline CDR1 and CDR2: SNHLY and FYNNEI. CDR3: CASSSQGRNSKNIQYF. The DNA of the CDR3 is TGTGCCAGCAGCTCACAGGGACGGAATTCCAAAAACATTCAGTACTTC.

The genes are TRBV6-2 or TRBV6-3 and TRBJ1-1; 10 bases match TRBD1. The CDR3 is 14 residues long. The V gene end was trimmed by 3 bases and the J gene end by 3 bases; junction bases not matched to a gene: 1. CDR1 and CDR2 from the germline V gene are MNHEY and SVGEGT. CDR3 protein: CASSYGQGDTEAFF. The DNA for the CDR3 is TGTGCCAGCAGTTATGGACAGGGGGACACTGAAGCTTTCTTT.

The V call is TRBV6-2 or TRBV6-3, the J call TRBJ2-5, with 15 bases lining up with TRBD2. Germline CDR1 MNHEY, CDR2 SVGEGT. The CDR3 has 16 residues. V shed 5 bases, J shed 3 bases, and the junction held 4 bases outside the gene matches. CDR3 nucleotides: TGTGCCAGCAGTCTTGGGACTAGCGGGGGGAAAGAGACCCAGTACTTC. As protein: CASSLGTSGGKETQYF.

J is TRBJ2-7 and V is TRBV11-2; TRBD2 matches 15 bases. Germline CDR1 and CDR2: SGHAT and FQNNGV. Losses at the gene ends were 5 bases for V and 3 bases for J; bases not matched to a gene: 8. The CDR3 has 17 residues. CDR3 sequence reads: CASSPGTSGGLVYEQYF. CDR3 sequence (DNA): TGTGCCAGCAGCCCCGGGACTAGCGGGGGGCTCGTCTACGAGCAGTACTTC.